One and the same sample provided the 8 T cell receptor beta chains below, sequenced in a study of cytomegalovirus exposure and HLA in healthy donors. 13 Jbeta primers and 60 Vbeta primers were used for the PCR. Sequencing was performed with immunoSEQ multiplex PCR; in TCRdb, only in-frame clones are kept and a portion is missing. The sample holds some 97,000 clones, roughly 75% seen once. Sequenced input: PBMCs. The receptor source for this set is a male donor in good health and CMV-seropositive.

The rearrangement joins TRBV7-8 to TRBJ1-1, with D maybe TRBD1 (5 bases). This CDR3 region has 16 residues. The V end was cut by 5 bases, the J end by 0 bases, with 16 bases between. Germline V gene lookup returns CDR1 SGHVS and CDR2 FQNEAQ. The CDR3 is CASSLWGLSMNTEAFF. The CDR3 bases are TGTGCCAGCAGCCTATGGGGACTGTCAATGAACACTGAAGCTTTCTTT.

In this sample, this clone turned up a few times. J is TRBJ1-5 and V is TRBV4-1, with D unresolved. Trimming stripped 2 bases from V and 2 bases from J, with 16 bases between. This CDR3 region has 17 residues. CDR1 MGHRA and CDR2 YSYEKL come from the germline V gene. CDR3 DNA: TGCGCCAGCAGCCAACTCTCTCAGCGATTTGGCAATCAGCCCCAGCATTTT. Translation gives CASSQLSQRFGNQPQHF.

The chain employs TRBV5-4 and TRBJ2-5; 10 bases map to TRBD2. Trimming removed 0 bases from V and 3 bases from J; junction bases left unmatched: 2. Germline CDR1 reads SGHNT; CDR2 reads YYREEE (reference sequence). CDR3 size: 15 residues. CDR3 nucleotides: TGTGCCAGCAGCTTGGCTAGCGGGGGAGAAGAGACCCAGTACTTC. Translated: CASSLASGGEETQYF.

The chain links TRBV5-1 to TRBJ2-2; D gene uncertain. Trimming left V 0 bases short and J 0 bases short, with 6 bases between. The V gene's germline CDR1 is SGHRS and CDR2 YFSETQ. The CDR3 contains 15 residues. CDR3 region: CASSLVEANTGELFF. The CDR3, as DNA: TGCGCCAGCAGCTTGGTAGAGGCGAACACCGGGGAGCTGTTTTTT.

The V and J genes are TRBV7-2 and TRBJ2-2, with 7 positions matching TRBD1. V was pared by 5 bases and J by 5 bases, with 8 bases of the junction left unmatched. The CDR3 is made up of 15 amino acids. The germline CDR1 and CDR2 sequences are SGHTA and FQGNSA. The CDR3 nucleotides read TGTGCCAGCAGCACCGACAGGGCGAGGACCGGGGAGCTGTTTTTT. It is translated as CASSTDRARTGELFF.

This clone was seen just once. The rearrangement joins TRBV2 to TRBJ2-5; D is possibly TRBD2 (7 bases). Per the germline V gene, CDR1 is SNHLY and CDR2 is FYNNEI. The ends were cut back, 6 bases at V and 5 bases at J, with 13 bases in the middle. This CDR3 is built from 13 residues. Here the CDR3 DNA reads TGTGCCAGCAGGGAGGGGGGGGCTGAGACCCAGTACTTC. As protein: CASREGGAETQYF.

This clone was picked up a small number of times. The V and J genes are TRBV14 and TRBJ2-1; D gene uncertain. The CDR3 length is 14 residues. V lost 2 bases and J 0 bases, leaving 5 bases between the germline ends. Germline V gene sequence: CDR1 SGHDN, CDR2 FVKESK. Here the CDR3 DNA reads TGTGCCAGCAGCCAAAGTAGCTCCTACAATGAGCAGTTCTTC. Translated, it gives CASSQSSSYNEQFF.

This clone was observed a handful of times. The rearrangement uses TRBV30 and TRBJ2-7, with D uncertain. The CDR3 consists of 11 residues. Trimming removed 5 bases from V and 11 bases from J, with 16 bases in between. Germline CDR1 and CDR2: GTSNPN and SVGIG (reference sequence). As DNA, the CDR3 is TGTGCCTGGGGCCCCGGATTAGAGGAGTACTTC. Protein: CAWGPGLEEYF.